The TCR beta chain described here comes from a study of chemoradiotherapy in HPV16-positive cancers. Profiled with immunoSEQ multiplex PCR; TCRdb holds only in-frame clones, not every one. The table has 9,500 to 11,000 clones, 65% to 80% seen once. J was trimmed by 4 bases and V by 1 base; bases with no gene match: 6. The CDR3 is 15 residues long. Samples were taken several times over chemoradiotherapy. The starting material was tumor tissue, obtained from a patient who underwent chemoradiotherapy. V gene TRBV6-7 combines with J gene TRBJ1-2, with 7 bases aligning to TRBD1. TRBV6-7 is placed among ORFs of uncertain function. The sequence was obtained from a human donor with HPV-associated anogenital cancer. CDR3 DNA: TGTGCCAGCAGTTACTGGGACAGCCAAGGCTATGGCTACACCTTC. Translation: CASSYWDSQGYGYTF.